This TCR beta chain was sequenced for a study of cytomegalovirus exposure and HLA in healthy donors (dated by TCRdb to between 2016 and 2019). For the wider study: An earlier analysis of 587 of the donors reported approximately 270 Gb of sequence data and 100 million to 130 million unique TCR beta sequences from 150 million to 200 million T cells. Donor age, sex, ethnicity and CMV serostatus were compiled together with the repertoire data. Of the approximately 400 genotyped donors, 65% to 90% were placed in the genetic ancestry cluster associated with self-reported Caucasian donors. Both class I and class II loci were covered by HLA typing, at four-digit resolution. A later analysis re-examined previously published TCR beta repertoires from just over 650 donors and added high-resolution HLA genotyping to investigate patterns of TCR occurrence. In a later genetic analysis, genome-wide SNP genotypes for about three fifths of the 666 donors were used, and that subset was treated as a discovery cohort. To predict cytomegalovirus infection status, the study combined high-throughput TCR immunosequencing, statistical association of individual TCRs with disease status, and machine learning. The study aimed to test whether cataloging public T cell receptors could reveal signatures of past pathogen exposure. An earlier analysis of around 540 of the donors applied high-throughput TCR beta sequencing to assess whether each TCR beta V gene segment acted as functional or pseudogenic. Approximately 310 gigabases of sequencing data and 80 million or so unique TCR sequences were included in an early release covering 550 to 650 HLA-typed donors. The T cell repertoires of under 700 subjects were profiled by immunosequencing and related to cytomegalovirus serostatus. On average, roughly 250,000 unique TCR beta nucleotide sequences were sequenced per donor among 398 genotyped donors of the cohort, with 15% to 20% of those sequences being non-productive. Typing coverage differed by locus: A, B, C, DRB1 and DQB1 were typed in about 629-640 donors, DQA1 in about 500, DPA1 in 600 to 610, and DPB1 in around 490. Every discovery cohort repertoire had been produced on one sequencing platform. The later analysis used no new phenotypic data to find candidate immune exposures, relying instead on TCR beta sequences and their occurrence across donors. A separate validation cohort of 100 to 150 different subjects was used in addition to the 666-subject first cohort. Four to six DR-DQ haplotypes were handled as single units for association and clustering because linkage in the cohort was strong.

The cohort was made up of 500 to 800 healthy bone marrow donors. At the time of sampling, every cohort member was nominally healthy, though immune exposures that went unrecorded were likely present. The donor was CMV seropositive and belonged to the group of about 290 seropositive cohort members. Each donor provided a peripheral blood sample, and peripheral blood mononuclear cells were used for TCR beta sequencing. The Qiagen DNeasy Blood Extraction Kit was used to extract genomic DNA from the blood cell samples. From its cysteine to its phenylalanine, the CDR3 spans 12 amino acids. Left in the record is the CDR3 DNA by itself, 36 bases read in frame from the first base. CDR1 and CDR2 (GTSNPN, SVGIG) derive from the germline V gene (reference sequence). Trimming takes 0 bases from V and 7 bases from J, and the germline ends sit 9 bases apart. With respect to this clone: It has no known antigen specificity. The record has no base qualities; no much larger clone is one base away. This specimen includes other DNA sequences encoding the same CDR3.

The method was the immunoSEQ multiplex PCR assay. For the multiplex PCR, a mixture combining 60 forward primers for TCR Vbeta segments and 13 reverse primers for TCR Jbeta segments was used. The CDR3 region of rearranged TCR beta genes was amplified from genomic DNA by a multiplex PCR assay. The amplified TCR beta libraries were sequenced on the Illumina HiSeq System as 87-base-pair reads. Per the authors' processing: In a later analysis, some 80 million unique TCR beta chains were counted across the roughly 610 repertoires, and roughly 11 million of these chains were shared by at least two donors. Raw reads were error-corrected and collapsed into unique sequences with a nearest-neighbor algorithm that merged closely related sequences to remove PCR and sequencing errors. Alignment of CDR3 sequences to IMGT reference sequences was used to assign V, D and J gene segments. Each retained sequence needed at least a six-nucleotide match to both a V gene segment and a J gene segment. Rearrangements were called productive when the CDR3 lacked stop codons and stayed in frame with V and J; all others were non-productive. Following IMGT convention, CDR3 was defined as the stretch from the second conserved V-encoded cysteine up to the conserved J-encoded phenylalanine. Sequences without an unambiguous match to a single V gene segment were excluded from the earlier analysis of over 500 of the donors. An earlier analysis of fewer than 750 of the donors called V segments functional above 56.7% productive rearrangements and segregating when the between-donor standard deviation exceeded 5%. A statistical classification framework was built for diagnosing cytomegalovirus status from the catalog of TCR beta chain sequences. In a later analysis, TCR nucleotide sequences were compared against IMGT/GENE-DB human TR gene sequences so that V and J genes could be assigned. The TCRdist pipeline was used in a later analysis to assign CDR3 sequences and most-parsimonious VDJ recombination scenarios. In a later analysis, each TCR beta chain was defined by its CDR3 amino acid sequence together with its V-gene family, and reads without a unique V-gene family were excluded. A later analysis removed several hundred highly shared, low-generation-probability nucleotide sequences to deal with suspected cross-contamination and a sequencing artifact. For each public chain, a later analysis derived a clonal expansion index from normalized ranks of inferred template counts within each repertoire. In a later analysis, generation probabilities were computed using a VDJ recombination model fitted to out-of-frame rearrangements, and the results were checked against IGoR. A later analysis scored TCR-TCR, TCR-HLA and TCR-CMV co-occurrence with hypergeometric tests, applying a repertoire-size bias correction to TCR pairs. False discovery rates were estimated in a later analysis by permuting HLA or CMV assignments 20 times. In a later analysis, co-occurring TCRs were grouped using DBSCAN, with TCRdist sequence similarity added in when clustering inside HLA-allele-positive subsets. Repertoires with fewer than 30,000 or more than 120,000 public chains were left out of co-occurrence clustering, as were about five repertoires with anomalous nucleotide sharing. This is the immuneACCESS table as TCRdb keeps it, with only in-frame sequences that have V and J called. A part of the clones is gone; compared with another copy, unresolved V genes explain less than half, and the rest is unexplained. V, J and clone size derive from that table, while D and trimming were established from the DNA sequence. The sample data list tens of thousands of clones, and roughly 60% of these were observed just once. The top ten hold over 5% of the sample.

Results and caveats for the whole study, not just this receptor: At a false discovery rate of 0.05, a later analysis linked 15,000 to 20,000 TCR beta sequences to specific HLA alleles. In an earlier analysis of a few hundred of the donors, most TCR beta V segments were observed in productive rearrangements about 90% or about 30% of the time, broadly matching IMGT annotations. In a later analysis, HLA-associated TCR beta chains showed more clonal expansion and lower generation probabilities than non-associated chains that were equally common. A later analysis found that most CMV-associated TCR beta chains appeared HLA-restricted, with HLA associations seemingly driven largely by CMV exposure. Assigning TCR associations to individual alleles was difficult when HLA alleles, especially DR and DQ, strongly co-occurred. About 17 rarely observed V segments, including chromosome 9 orphons, were excluded from the earlier analysis of almost 600 of the donors because counts were too low. V-gene and J-gene trimming of TCR beta chains was associated with a missense DCLRE1C variant in a later genetic analysis, and the association was replicated in an independent cohort. CMV serostatus was the only immune exposure information available for the cohort. In the study, 164 TCR beta chains were listed as associated with cytomegalovirus. A group of highly shared sequence variants was considered likely to be a technical artifact of the sequencing pipeline. Because HLA typing was missing for some donors at each locus, association tests included only the typed subset. A further reported finding was that TCR beta sequences accurately predicted the HLA-A and HLA-B alleles for most subjects in the first cohort. A later analysis reported that several top co-occurrence clusters appeared linked to parvovirus B19, influenza, CMV and Epstein-Barr virus. In a later genetic analysis, fewer N-insertions in productive TCRs were reported among donors in an Asian-associated ancestry cluster than the roughly 700-donor mean. It was suggested by the authors that the approach could potentially be generalized to other disease states and immunological phenotypes. The classifier was reported to diagnose cytomegalovirus status with high specificity and sensitivity in both the original cohort and the validation cohort. Most TCR sequences were seen in very few donors, while some public TCRs were found in many individuals. Only TCR beta chains were sequenced in this cohort, and the absence of alpha or paired-chain data limited detectable features. According to a later analysis, TCR association rates differed among HLA loci, with DRB1 alleles showing the most associated TCRs and HLA-C alleles showing the fewest. The presence/absence analyses assumed that sequencing depth was roughly uniform across donors, and that assumption may not be true. Three of the identified cytomegalovirus-associated TCR beta chains were confirmed in vitro to be specific for cytomegalovirus antigens. Some IMGT-functional V segments, including TRBV6-2 and TRBV6-3, could not be told apart with the 87-base-pair reads, so those segments were excluded. Correlated functional status among segregating V segments might be attributable to linkage disequilibrium, but an unknown experimental factor could not be ruled out.

The TCR originated in a boy under 18 in good health and CMV-seropositive. Recombination joined TRBV30 with TRBJ1-2, with no reliable assignment of the D segment. Sequenced: PBMCs. The DNA sequence is TGTGCCTGGAGTGTAGGGAGAGGTGGCTACACCTTC. It translates as CAWSVGRGGYTF.